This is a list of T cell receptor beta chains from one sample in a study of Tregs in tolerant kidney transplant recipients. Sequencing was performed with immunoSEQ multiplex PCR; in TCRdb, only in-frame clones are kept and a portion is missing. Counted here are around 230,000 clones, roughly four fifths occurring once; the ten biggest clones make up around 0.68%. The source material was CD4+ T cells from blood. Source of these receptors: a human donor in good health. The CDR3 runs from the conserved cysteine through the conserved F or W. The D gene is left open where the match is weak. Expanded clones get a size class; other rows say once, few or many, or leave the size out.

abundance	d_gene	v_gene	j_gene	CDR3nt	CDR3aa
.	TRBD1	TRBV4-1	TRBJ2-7	TGCGCCAGCAGCCAAGCCGGACAGGGGCTTTACGAGCAGTACTTC	CASSQAGQGLYEQYF
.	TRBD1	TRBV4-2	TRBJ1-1	TGTGCCAGCAGCCCCGAGACAGGGTCGAACACTGAAGCTTTCTTT	CASSPETGSNTEAFF
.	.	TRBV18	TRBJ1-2	TGTGCCAGCTCACCAAGGGCAGGGGCGGACTATGGCTACACCTTC	CASSPRAGADYGYTF
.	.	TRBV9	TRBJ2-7	TGTGCCAGCAGCGCGGAGCGGAATACCTACGAGCAGTACTTC	CASSAERNTYEQYF
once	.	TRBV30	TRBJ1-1	TGTGCCTGGAGCGAGGGTGGACATTCTTACACTGAAGCTTTCTTT	CAWSEGGHSYTEAFF
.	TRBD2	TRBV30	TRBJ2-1	TGTGCCTGGAGTCGGATAGCGGGGGGGCCCACCGATGAGCAGTTCTTC	CAWSRIAGGPTDEQFF
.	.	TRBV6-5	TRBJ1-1	TGTGCCAGCAGTTACTGGGGGACGAACACTGAAGCTTTCTTT	CASSYWGTNTEAFF
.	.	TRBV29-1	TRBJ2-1	TGCAGCGTTGAAACGGGATCGTGGAATGAGCAGTTCTTC	CSVETGSWNEQFF
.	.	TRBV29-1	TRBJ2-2	TGCAGCGTTGTGTTTTCGGGGGAGCTGTTTTTT	CSVVFSGELFF
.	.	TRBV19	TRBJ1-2	TGTGCCAGTAGTATAGAAGGGGGTGGCTACACCTTC	CASSIEGGGYTF
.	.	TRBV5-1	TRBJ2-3	TGCGCCAGCAGCTTCGCTGGGGAGAGGAGAACGCAGTATTTT	CASSFAGERRTQYF
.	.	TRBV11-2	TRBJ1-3	TGTGCCAGCAGCTTCTTAAGGTTCAGGGATGGAAACACCATATATTTT	CASSFLRFRDGNTIYF
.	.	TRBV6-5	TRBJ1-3	TGTGCCAGCAGTTACACCCGGGCCTCTGGAAACACCATATATTTT	CASSYTRASGNTIYF
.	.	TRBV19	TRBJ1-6	TGTGCCAGTAAGAGCAGGGACTACTCACCCCTCCACTTT	CASKSRDYSPLHF
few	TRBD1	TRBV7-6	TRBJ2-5	TGTGCCAGCAGCTGGACAGGGGAGACCCAGTACTTC	CASSWTGETQYF
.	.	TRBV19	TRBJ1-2	TGTGCCAGTAGGAGGTCAGGGGAAGGTAACTATGGCTACACCTTC	CASRRSGEGNYGYTF
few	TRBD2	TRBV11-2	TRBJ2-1	TGTGCCAGCAGCTCCTCCACTAGCGGGAGCTTCAATGAGCAGTTCTTC	CASSSSTSGSFNEQFF
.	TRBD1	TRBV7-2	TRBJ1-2	TGTGCCAGCAGCTTAGGTGTGGGACAGGGGAGGTTTGGCTACACCTTC	CASSLGVGQGRFGYTF
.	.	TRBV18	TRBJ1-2	TGTGCCAGCTCCGATGAACAGGGCTATGGCTACACCTTC	CASSDEQGYGYTF
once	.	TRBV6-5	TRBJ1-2	TGTGCCAGCAGTCTCGGGTCCCCCGGAAACTATGGCTACACCTTC	CASSLGSPGNYGYTF
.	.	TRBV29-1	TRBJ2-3	TGCAGCGTCGCTCAGGGGGGGAGCACAGATACGCAGTATTTT	CSVAQGGSTDTQYF
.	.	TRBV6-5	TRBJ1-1	TGTGCCAGCAGAAAGGTGGGGAACACTGAAGCTTTCTTT	CASRKVGNTEAFF
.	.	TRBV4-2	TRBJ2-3	TGTGCCAGCAGCCGGGTCCTAGGGACAGATACGCAGTATTTT	CASSRVLGTDTQYF
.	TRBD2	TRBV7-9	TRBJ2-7	TGTGCCAGCAGCTTAGCTAGCGGGAGCGTCCAACCCTACGAGCAGTACTTC	CASSLASGSVQPYEQYF
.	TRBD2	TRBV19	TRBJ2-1	TGTGCCAGTAGTTCACGACTAGCGGGAGGGCCGAGCTCCTACAATGAGCAGTTCTTC	CASSSRLAGGPSSYNEQFF
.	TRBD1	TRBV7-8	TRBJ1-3	TGTGCCAGCAGCCTAGGGACAGGCCCCTCTGGAAACACCATATATTTT	CASSLGTGPSGNTIYF
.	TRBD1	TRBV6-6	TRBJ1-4	TGTGCCAGCAGAGGGCAGGGGGCTGAAAAACTGTTTTTT	CASRGQGAEKLFF
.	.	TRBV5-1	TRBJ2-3	TGCGCCAGCAGCCTTCTCACAGATACGCAGTATTTT	CASSLLTDTQYF
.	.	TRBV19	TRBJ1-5	TGTGCCAGTAGGACCGGGAAGGGCCAGGGAGGGAGCCAGCCCCAGCATTTT	CASRTGKGQGGSQPQHF
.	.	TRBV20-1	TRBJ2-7	TGCAGTGCTACCCCTACTTACGAGCAGTACTTC	CSATPTYEQYF
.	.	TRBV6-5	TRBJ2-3	TGTGCCAGCAGTTACTCAGACAGGAACACAGATACGCAGTATTTT	CASSYSDRNTDTQYF
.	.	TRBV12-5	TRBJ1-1	TGTGCTAGTGGTTTGGGACTGCTACTTATGAACACTGAAGCTTTCTTT	CASGLGLLLMNTEAFF
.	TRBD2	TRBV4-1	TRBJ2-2	TGCGCCAGCAGCCAAGATGGGGACTATCCAGACGGGGAGCTGTTTTTT	CASSQDGDYPDGELFF
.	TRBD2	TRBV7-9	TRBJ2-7	TGTGCCAGCAGCCTCAGCGGGATCTACGAGCAGTACTTC	CASSLSGIYEQYF
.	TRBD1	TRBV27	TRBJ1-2	TGTGCCAGCAGCCTACAGGGGTTCTATGGCTACACCTTC	CASSLQGFYGYTF
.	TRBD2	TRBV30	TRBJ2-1	TGTGCCTCGGGGGGGACCAACTACAATGAGCAGTTCTTC	CASGGTNYNEQFF
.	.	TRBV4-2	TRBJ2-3	TGTGCCAGCAGCCAAGGGACTTATAGCACAGATACGCAGTATTTT	CASSQGTYSTDTQYF
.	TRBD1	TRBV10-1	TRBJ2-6	TGCGCCAGCAGTGAGTCGACAGGGATTGGGGCCAACGTCCTGACTTTC	CASSESTGIGANVLTF
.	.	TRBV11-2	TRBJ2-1	TGTGCCAGCAGCTTGGGGACAAAGTACAATGAGCAGTTCTTC	CASSLGTKYNEQFF
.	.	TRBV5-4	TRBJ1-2	TGTGCCAGCAGCCCCGATAATAACTATGGCTACACCTTC	CASSPDNNYGYTF
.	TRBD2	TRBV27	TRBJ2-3	TGTGCCAGCAGTTCCCCCCAACTAGCGGGAGCCTCCACAGATACGCAGTATTTT	CASSSPQLAGASTDTQYF
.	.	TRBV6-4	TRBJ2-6	TGTGCCAGCAGTGACCACTCTGGGGCCAACGTCCTGACTTTC	CASSDHSGANVLTF
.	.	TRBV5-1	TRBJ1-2	TGCACCAGCAGCTTGGAATATCGGTCGCCCTACACCTTC	CTSSLEYRSPYTF
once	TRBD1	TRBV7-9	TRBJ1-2	TGTGCCAGCAGCTCCAGGACAGGGGCTGACGGCTACACCTTC	CASSSRTGADGYTF